A selection of T cell receptor beta chains follows, all from one sample in a study of blood T cell repertoires in COVID-19. Generated by immunoSEQ multiplex PCR, the TCRdb table keeps only in-frame clones and is missing some. The data contain approximately 180,000 clones, approximately 90% of them singletons. Sequenced sample: peripheral blood. The origin of the receptors is a woman aged 45-65 years with acute or convalescent COVID-19. CDR3s include the opening cysteine and the closing phenylalanine or tryptophan. The order of the fields is D gene, V gene, J gene, clone size, CDR3 DNA, CDR3 protein. A D gene is named only where the DNA matches it firmly. Clone size is not always given. Where it is, it says once, few, many or a class for expanded clones.

TRBD2,TRBV28,TRBJ2-2,-,TGTGCCAGCAGTCCACCTCCAGGGACTAGCACCGGGGAGCTGTTTTTT,CASSPPPGTSTGELFF
-,TRBV11-2,TRBJ2-5,-,TGTGCCAGCAGCTTAAGGCGGGTCGGGGAGACCCAGTACTTC,CASSLRRVGETQYF
TRBD2,TRBV7-2,TRBJ2-5,-,TGTGCCAGCAGCCCCACTAGCGGGGGCGAACGGTGGGAGACCCAGTACTTC,CASSPTSGGERWETQYF
TRBD2,TRBV15,TRBJ2-3,-,TGTGCCACCAGCAGAGATCTAGCGGGATTTACAGATACGCAGTATTTT,CATSRDLAGFTDTQYF
-,TRBV5-1,TRBJ1-2,-,TGCGCCAGCACCCCGGACAGCAACTATGGCTACACCTTC,CASTPDSNYGYTF
TRBD2,TRBV19,TRBJ2-1,-,TGTGCCAGTAGTATGGGGCTAGCGGGAGTGGATGAGCAGTTCTTC,CASSMGLAGVDEQFF
-,TRBV7-9,TRBJ2-7,once,TGTGCCAGCAGCCCACTACAGGGGACTCACGAGCAGTACTTC,CASSPLQGTHEQYF
-,TRBV5-4,TRBJ1-4,-,TGTGCCAGCAGCCGGGGGAGTGGAGAAAAACTGTTTTTT,CASSRGSGEKLFF
-,TRBV7-9,TRBJ2-3,-,TGTGCCGCTAGTACGGGAGTGCAGTATTTT,CAASTGVQYF
-,TRBV5-6,TRBJ2-7,-,TGTGCCAGCAGCCGCGGGACGGCGTACGAGCAGTACTTC,CASSRGTAYEQYF
TRBD1,TRBV14,TRBJ1-2,-,TGTGCCAGCAGCCAACTTGACAGGGGGAGTGATGGCTACACCTTC,CASSQLDRGSDGYTF
TRBD2,TRBV24-1,TRBJ2-5,-,TGTGCCACCCCCCTCCCGGGACTAGCTCAAGAGACCCAGTACTTC,CATPLPGLAQETQYF
TRBD1,TRBV27,TRBJ1-1,-,TGTGCCAGCAGTCTACAGGGGGGGAACACTGAAGCTTTCTTT,CASSLQGGNTEAFF
-,TRBV28,TRBJ2-7,-,TGTGCCAGCAGTTATCCTAGCGCCTACGAGCAGTACTTC,CASSYPSAYEQYF
-,TRBV10-3,TRBJ2-3,-,TGTGCCATCAGTGAGACAACCACAGGGGGCAAGGGACTAGCACCAGATACGCAGTATTTT,CAISETTTGGKGLAPDTQYF
TRBD2,TRBV7-6,TRBJ2-2,-,TGTGCCAGCAGCTTGGGACTAGCGGGAGGGCCTAGTACCGGGGAGCTGTTTTTT,CASSLGLAGGPSTGELFF
TRBD1,TRBV7-9,TRBJ1-6,-,TGTGCCAGCAGCTTAGAGACAGGGAATTCACCCCTCCACTTT,CASSLETGNSPLHF
-,TRBV18,TRBJ1-1,-,TGTGCCAGCTCACCCAGGACTCCAGAGAACACTGAAGCTTTCTTT,CASSPRTPENTEAFF
-,TRBV4-3,TRBJ1-1,-,TGCGCCAGCAGCCAAGATCTTCCCGCTACGGTGAACACTGAAGCTTTCTTT,CASSQDLPATVNTEAFF
-,TRBV30,TRBJ2-2,-,TGTGCCTGGAGTTTCTCATACCCGGGAACTAAGACCGGGGAGCTGTTTTTT,CAWSFSYPGTKTGELFF
-,TRBV6-5,TRBJ2-1,-,TGTGCCAGCAGTCAGGGGTTAGAGCAGTTCTTC,CASSQGLEQFF
-,TRBV3-1/TRBV3-2,TRBJ1-3,-,TGTGCCAGCAGCCAAGTCGCAGGGGTAGGAAACACCATATATTTT,CASSQVAGVGNTIYF
-,TRBV6-2/TRBV6-3,TRBJ1-5,-,TGTGCCAGCAGCCAAGGACAGATGAATCAGCCCCAGCATTTT,CASSQGQMNQPQHF
-,TRBV6-2/TRBV6-3,TRBJ1-5,-,TGTGCCAGCAGTACGGATGCAGGGTCCGCGTACAATCAGCCCCAGCATTTT,CASSTDAGSAYNQPQHF
TRBD1,TRBV7-2,TRBJ1-5,once,TGTGCCAGCAGCTTAAACAGGGGGACTCAGCCCCAGCATTTT,CASSLNRGTQPQHF
-,TRBV6-2/TRBV6-3,TRBJ2-5,once,TGTGCCAGCAGTTGGGCAGGGTACTGGGAGACCCAGTACTTC,CASSWAGYWETQYF
-,TRBV7-2,TRBJ1-2,-,TGTGCCAGCAGCTTAGCGGAGGGGTTCACCTATGGCTACACCTTC,CASSLAEGFTYGYTF
-,TRBV24-1,TRBJ2-3,once,TGTGCCACCAGTGGGGATCCAGGGGGGAGCACAGATACGCAGTATTTT,CATSGDPGGSTDTQYF
-,TRBV15,TRBJ2-7,-,TGTGCCACCAGCAGAGATCCGGACAACTCCTACGAGCAGTACTTC,CATSRDPDNSYEQYF
TRBD2,TRBV10-3,TRBJ2-1,-,TGTGCCATCAGCCAACGGGGACTAGCGACGGACAATGAGCAGTTCTTC,CAISQRGLATDNEQFF
-,TRBV5-1,TRBJ2-1,-,TGCGCCAGCAGCTTAGGGGGGAGGGCCTGGGATGAGCAGTTCTTC,CASSLGGRAWDEQFF
-,TRBV27,TRBJ2-1,-,TGTGCCAGCAGTTACGGTACCTACTACAATGAGCAGTTCTTC,CASSYGTYYNEQFF
-,TRBV11-2,TRBJ2-7,-,TGTGCCAGCAGACCAACCGGGACATTAGACGGCGAGCAGTACTTC,CASRPTGTLDGEQYF